The subject of this entry is one TCR beta chain. Antigen unknown. There were only healthy Caucasians among the donors. This specimen belongs to a study of identical twins. Findings of the study overall: Zero-insertion analyses were open to partial confounding by invariant MAIT and iNKT cells. Cord blood beta clonotypes that were abundant carried fewer insertions, and memory repertoires showed no such trend.

The authors used template switching to add a universal primer site and gave cDNA unique molecular identifiers. TCRdb processed the 5' RACE reads anew with MiXCR; each CDR3 protein has one entry. The repertoire holds 650,000 to 750,000 distinct CDR3 sequences, with 20% to 25% as singletons. Germline V gives CDR1 MGHRA, CDR2 YSYEKL. The CDR3 covers 15 residues. The V segment lost 1 base and the J segment 3 bases; nucleotides outside the gene matches: 3. These data were likewise used in another study, on T cells expressing NK-cell markers.

The chain uses TRBV4-1 and TRBJ2-7; 10 bases align to TRBD1. The specimen sequenced was PBMCs. The clonotype was recovered from a woman under 30 in good health. CDR3 sequence: CASSQAGTGVYEQYF. The CDR3 coding sequence is TGCGCCAGCAGCCAAGCCGGGACAGGGGTCTACGAGCAGTACTTC.